Each of the 8 T cell receptor beta chains below was sequenced from the same sample in a study of blood T cell repertoires in COVID-19. Sequencing used immunoSEQ multiplex PCR; TCRdb keeps in-frame clones, though not all of them. The sample holds about 400,000 clones, approximately 90% seen once. Sequencing was done on a sample of PBMCs or T cells enriched from blood (not recorded which). These receptors came from a woman younger than 35 with acute COVID-19.

The chain recombines TRBV27 with TRBJ2-7; no definite D call. V was cut by 5 bases and J by 4 bases, with 12 bases left in between. Germline V gene sequence: CDR1 MNHEY, CDR2 SMNVEV (reference sequence). This CDR3 spans 13 amino acids. CDR3 residues: CASSRGGRYEQYF. CDR3 nucleotides: TGTGCCAGCAGTAGAGGTGGCCGGTACGAGCAGTACTTC.

This clone was observed a handful of times. The chain employs TRBV6-4 and TRBJ1-2; no reliable D call. Trimming stripped 11 bases from V and 3 bases from J, with 13 bases between. The CDR3 runs to 12 residues. Germline V lookup: CDR1 MRHNA, CDR2 SNTAGT. The DNA of the CDR3 is TGTGCCTTACGGGCGGGAGACTATGGCTACACCTTC. This gives the protein CALRAGDYGYTF.

The chain links TRBV18 to TRBJ1-6; D gene ambiguous. The ends were cut back, 0 bases at V and 10 bases at J, with 13 bases in the middle. CDR3 size: 15 residues. Germline V gene data show CDR1 as KGHSH and CDR2 as LQKENI. The DNA of the CDR3 is TGTGCCAGCTCACCACCGGGAGGGTTAAGCTCACCCCTCCACTTT. Translation: CASSPPGGLSSPLHF.

The chain joins TRBV7-9 to TRBJ2-7, with D unresolved. V lost 0 bases, J lost 4 bases, and 7 bases lay in between. Germline CDR1 SEHNR, CDR2 FQNEAQ (reference sequence). The length of the CDR3 is 13 residues. The CDR3 is CASSLAVRYEQYF. The CDR3 coding sequence is TGTGCCAGCAGCTTAGCGGTCAGGTACGAGCAGTACTTC.

This clone was detected once. This rearrangement joins TRBV5-4 to TRBJ1-2, with 8 bases lining up with TRBD1. V dropped 6 bases and J dropped 0; count of bases not matched to a gene: 13. CDR3 length: 17 amino acids. The V gene's germline CDR1 is SGHNT and CDR2 YYREEE (reference sequence). CDR3 coding DNA: TGTGCCAGCACCTCCGGGACAGGAGTATTAGCTAACTATGGCTACACCTTC. Its protein is CASTSGTGVLANYGYTF.

In its sample, this clone was seen once. The rearrangement uses TRBV19 and TRBJ2-1; D perhaps matches TRBD1 (7 bases). Germline loops: CDR1 LNHDA, CDR2 SQIVND (reference sequence). Trimming stripped 8 bases from V and 2 bases from J, with 16 bases between. The CDR3 is 15 amino acids. CDR3 bases: TGTGCCAGTGAGAGGGGGGACAGAGCCTACAATGAGCAGTTCTTC. Its translation: CASERGDRAYNEQFF.

The chain has TRBV7-9 and TRBJ1-1; a possible D gene is TRBD1 (5 bases). Trimming stripped 5 bases from V and 0 bases from J, with 10 bases between. The length of the CDR3 is 14 residues. The germline gives CDR1 SEHNR, CDR2 FQNEAQ (reference sequence). CDR3 nucleotide sequence: TGTGCCAGCAGCGCAGAGACAGTGAACACTGAAGCTTTCTTT. This encodes CASSAETVNTEAFF.

This rearrangement joins TRBV28 to TRBJ1-4, with 7 nucleotides matching TRBD1. The germline V gene encodes CDR1 MDHEN and CDR2 SYDVKM. This CDR3 is built from 13 residues. V dropped 11 bases and J dropped 3; count of bases not matched to a gene: 6. CDR3 coding DNA: TGTGCCTCAGGGGGACAGCCTAATGAAAAACTGTTTTTT. Protein product: CASGGQPNEKLFF.